The entry below describes one T cell receptor beta chain. Its specificity is unknown. The record originates from a study of OX40 agonist ivuxolimab in advanced cancers. Sequenced by immunoSEQ multiplex PCR; TCRdb stores in-frame clones only, minus some. This table holds over 9,500 clones, 75% to 85% found once. CDR1 and CDR2 (germline): SGHRS, YFSETQ. This CDR3 is 14 amino acids long. V dropped 1 base and J dropped 0 bases, with 5 bases sitting between them. General observations from the study: Compared with CD4+, CD8+ T cells on average had more expanded clones. At doses 0.1 to 3.0 mg/kg, CD4+ and CD8+ clones expanded.

The gene calls are TRBV5-1 and TRBJ2-4; D is ambiguous. The sequencing here drew on CD4+ or CD8+ T cells sorted from blood, taken in a trial of the OX40 agonist ivuxolimab. This TCR came from an adult with an advanced solid tumor such as melanoma, head and neck, liver or kidney cancer. The CDR3 here is CASSLTPAKNIQYF. For the CDR3, the DNA is TGCGCCAGCAGCTTGACGCCAGCCAAAAACATTCAGTACTTC.